A selection of T cell receptor beta chains follows, all from one sample in a study of T-cell memory formation after mild COVID-19. TCRdb itself ran the 5' RACE reads through MiXCR, one entry per CDR3 protein. The data contain about 82,000 distinct CDR3 sequences, approximately 15% of them singletons. Sequencing input: PBMCs or a T cell subset sorted from them (not recorded which). The receptors were gathered from a young man who had mild COVID-19 (a few samples of this study predate the infection). Cell type and time point are not known. CDR3s include the opening cysteine and the closing phenylalanine or tryptophan. D genes are given only for firm matches. Expanded clones get a size class; other rows say once, few or many, or leave the size out.

J gene | V gene | clone size | D gene | CDR3 DNA | CDR3 protein
TRBJ1-5 | TRBV4-1 | few | . | TGCGCCAGCAGCCATGCCACAGATCAGCCCCAGCATTTT | CASSHATDQPQHF
TRBJ2-5 | TRBV4-1 | . | TRBD2 | TGCGCCAGCAGCCAAGCGTTTAGGCTAGCGGGACCTGCAAAAGAGACCCAGTACTTC | CASSQAFRLAGPAKETQYF
TRBJ1-2 | TRBV19 | medium-sized | TRBD1 | TGTGCCAGTAGACCGGGACAGAGCTATGGCTACACCTTC | CASRPGQSYGYTF
TRBJ2-1 | TRBV5-1 | . | . | TGCGCCAGCAGCGGTTACATAGAGTTAAGCTCCTACAATGAGCAGTTCTTC | CASSGYIELSSYNEQFF
TRBJ2-7 | TRBV7-6 | few | . | TGTGCCAGCAGCTTAGTGCTCCAGGAGCAGTACTTC | CASSLVLQEQYF
TRBJ1-5 | TRBV6-6 | few | . | TGTGCCAGCAGCCCCTTTTCGTTGATGGCAAACAGCAATCAGCCCCAGCATTTT | CASSPFSLMANSNQPQHF
TRBJ2-6 | TRBV11-2 | . | TRBD2 | TGTGCCAGCAGCTTGGGCCGGGGGGGCGCTGGGGCCAACGTCCTGACTTTC | CASSLGRGGAGANVLTF
TRBJ2-7 | TRBV19 | few | . | TGTGCCAGTAGTATAGACCCGGGCACCTACGAGCAGTACTTC | CASSIDPGTYEQYF
TRBJ2-7 | TRBV27 | . | TRBD2 | TGTGCCAGCAGCCTAACTAGCGGTGGTGCCTACGAGCAGTACTTC | CASSLTSGGAYEQYF
TRBJ2-2 | TRBV19 | . | . | TGTGCCAGTAGTATCCAGGGGTCCGGGGAGCTGTTTTTT | CASSIQGSGELFF
TRBJ2-3 | TRBV5-1 | few | TRBD1 | TGCGCCAGCAGCCGTCGGACAGGACACACAGATACGCAGTATTTT | CASSRRTGHTDTQYF
TRBJ1-1 | TRBV4-1 | few | . | TGCGCCAGCAGCCAATCAAGTAGCGTGAAGAACACTGAAGCTTTCTTT | CASSQSSSVKNTEAFF
TRBJ2-7 | TRBV5-1 | few | . | TGCGCCAGCAGCTTGTCAGACTACTCCTACGAGCAGTACTTC | CASSLSDYSYEQYF
TRBJ2-2 | TRBV27 | few | TRBD1 | TGTGCCAGCAGTTTACTTGGGGCGACAGGGGTTAACACCGGGGAGCTGTTTTTT | CASSLLGATGVNTGELFF
TRBJ2-5 | TRBV6-1 | few | . | TGTGCCAGCAGTGAAGTTAGCTCCTGGGAGACCCAGTACTTC | CASSEVSSWETQYF
TRBJ2-3 | TRBV7-9 | many | TRBD1 | TGTGCCAGCAGCTTAGGACAAACAGGGGGCGCTACGGATACGCAGTATTTT | CASSLGQTGGATDTQYF
TRBJ1-2 | TRBV5-1 | . | TRBD1 | TGCGCCAGCAGGGGACAGGAGAACTATGGCTACACCTTC | CASRGQENYGYTF